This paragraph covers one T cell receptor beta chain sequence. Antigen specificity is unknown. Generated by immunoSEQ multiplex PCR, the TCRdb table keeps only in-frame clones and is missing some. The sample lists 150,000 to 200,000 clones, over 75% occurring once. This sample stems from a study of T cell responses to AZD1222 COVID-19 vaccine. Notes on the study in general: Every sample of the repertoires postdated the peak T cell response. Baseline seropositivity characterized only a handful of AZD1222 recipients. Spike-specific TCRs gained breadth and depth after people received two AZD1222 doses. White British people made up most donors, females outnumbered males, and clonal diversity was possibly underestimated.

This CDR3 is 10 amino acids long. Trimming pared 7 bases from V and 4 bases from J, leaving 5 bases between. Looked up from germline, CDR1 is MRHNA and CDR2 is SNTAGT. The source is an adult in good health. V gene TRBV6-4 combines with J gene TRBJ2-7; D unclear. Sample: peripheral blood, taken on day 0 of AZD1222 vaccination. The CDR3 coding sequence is TGTGCCAGCACGATATACGAGCAGTACGTC. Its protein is CASTIYEQYV.